This T cell receptor (beta chain) was retrieved from a study of response to subunit inactivated influenza vaccine. This clonotype was seen a handful of times. Each CDR3 protein is one row after TCRdb ran MiXCR on the RT-PCR reads. The sample contains hundreds of thousands of distinct CDR3 sequences, 14% of which appear only once. Per the germline V gene, CDR1 is MGHRA and CDR2 is YSYEKL. The CDR3 runs 15 residues. The trim removed 1 base at V and 8 bases at J, leaving 7 bases unmatched. This specimen was PBMCs from blood, taken 14 days before vaccination. The clonotype comes from a man aged 45 to 65 who received an inactivated influenza vaccine. The gene calls are TRBV4-1 and TRBJ2-1; 8 nucleotides match TRBD1. The DNA for the CDR3 is TGCGCCAGCAGCCAAGGGCCAGGGGGCACGGATGAGCAGTTCTTC. This translates into CASSQGPGGTDEQFF.